This is a list of T cell receptor beta chains from one sample in a study of cytomegalovirus exposure and HLA in healthy donors. Profiled with immunoSEQ multiplex PCR; TCRdb holds only in-frame clones, not every one. The repertoire consists of some 160,000 clones, with around 82% occurring once and the leading ten covering over 2%. The sequenced material came from PBMCs. The origin of the receptors is a man aged 60-69 years in good health and CMV-seronegative. Both conserved end residues are part of each CDR3. A D gene is named only where the DNA matches it firmly. Size is omitted from some rows. Given values are once, few, many or a class for expanded clones.

>TRBV4-3|16|-|-|TRBJ2-3
TGCGCCAGCAGCCAAGGTGTCGGAGGAGGAACAGATACGCAGTATTTT
CASSQGVGGGTDTQYF
>TRBV4-3|16|-|TRBD2|TRBJ2-1
TGCGCCAGCAGCCAAGAAATTAGCGGGCGATACAATGAGCAGTTCTTC
CASSQEISGRYNEQFF
>TRBV7-9|18|few|TRBD2|TRBJ2-1
TGTGCCAGCAGCTTAGGGCAAGGGACTAGCGGGAGTCAATATGAGCAGTTCTTC
CASSLGQGTSGSQYEQFF
>TRBV5-1|15|-|TRBD1|TRBJ1-5
TGCGCCAGCAGCTTGACGGGACAGGGCGATCAGCCCCAGCATTTT
CASSLTGQGDQPQHF
>TRBV5-1|15|-|TRBD1|TRBJ1-2
TGCGCCAGCAGCCCCGGGGGGACAGGGTCCTATGGCTACCCCTTC
CASSPGGTGSYGYPF
>TRBV6-1|18|-|TRBD2|TRBJ2-5
TGTGCCAGCAGTGGGTGGGGCCGTCTAGCGGGAGGGCCAGAGACCCAGTACTTC
CASSGWGRLAGGPETQYF
>TRBV19|15|once|TRBD1|TRBJ2-2
TGTGCCAGTAGTATGAGAGACAGGGGGACCGGGGAGCTGTTTTTT
CASSMRDRGTGELFF
>TRBV2|15|-|TRBD1|TRBJ2-7
TGTGCCAGCAGTTATTCCGGGACAGGGCTCGACGAGCAGTACTTC
CASSYSGTGLDEQYF
>TRBV7-8|14|-|TRBD1|TRBJ2-7
TGTGCCAGCAGCTTAGATGCAGGGGGCTACGAGCAGTACTTC
CASSLDAGGYEQYF
>TRBV20-1|11|-|-|TRBJ2-3
TGCAGTGCTGAAGACTTGGATACGCAGTATTTT
CSAEDLDTQYF
>TRBV28|13|-|-|TRBJ2-7
TGTGCCAGCAGTTTAGTAGGAGTCTACGAGCAGTACTTC
CASSLVGVYEQYF
>TRBV15|15|-|TRBD1|TRBJ1-1
TGTGCCACCAGCAGAGATCTAGGACAGGGGACCGAAGCTTTCTTT
CATSRDLGQGTEAFF